The text below deals with one T cell receptor (beta chain). Its antigen is currently unknown. The repertoire was sequenced with immunoSEQ multiplex PCR; TCRdb's copy has only in-frame clones and lacks some. Here the sample spans about 24,000 clones, 60% to 80% being singletons. This sample is part of a study of PD-1 blockade in classical Hodgkin lymphoma. The study, taken as a whole, reports: Reports described newly diagnosed patients as having lower baseline TCR diversity than healthy donors. Repertoire differences lack defined causes, possibly disease activity or prior therapy.

Germline-derived CDR1 and CDR2 are MDHEN and SYDVKM. This CDR3 is 15 amino acids long. The ends were cut back, 8 bases at V and 2 bases at J, with 17 bases in the middle. Time point given: cycle 4 day 1 (C4D1), after 5 to 7 weeks of nivolumab. Every patient relapsed after autologous stem cell transplantation, and brentuximab vedotin exposure varied. Under best response, outcomes were complete response, partial response or progressive disease. The material sequenced was peripheral blood mononuclear cells (PBMCs), taken before the fourth cycle of nivolumab. V and J are TRBV28 and TRBJ2-3; either TRBD1 or TRBD2 may fit D (5 bases each). The TCR was taken from a human donor with classical Hodgkin lymphoma. CDR3 region: CASRDRDPYTDTQYF. CDR3 nucleotide sequence: TGTGCCAGCCGAGACCGGGACCCATACACAGATACGCAGTATTTT.